Listed below are T cell receptor beta chains from one sample, sequenced in a study of radiotherapy plus CTLA-4 blockade in lung cancer. Using immunoSEQ multiplex PCR, the repertoire was profiled, and TCRdb retains in-frame clones only, with some absent. The sample records about 97,000 clones, under 85% being singletons. The sample was peripheral blood, taken from a patient treated with radiotherapy plus ipilimumab. These receptors were collected from a human donor with non-small cell lung cancer who had a partial response to radiotherapy plus ipilimumab. Some clones in this sample may be carry-over from other donors' samples. Each CDR3 is given with its conserved first and last residue. The D gene is left open where the match is weak. Some rows have no size entry. The others give once, few or many, or a class for an expanded clone.

D gene	V gene	J gene	clone size	CDR3 DNA	CDR3 protein
.	TRBV28	TRBJ2-7	.	TGTGCCAGCAGTTTATATCCCCTAATTATATCCTACGAGCAGTACTTC	CASSLYPLIISYEQYF
.	TRBV30	TRBJ1-6	.	TGTGCCTGGAGTTCTCGGGTCACCCTCCACTTT	CAWSSRVTLHF
.	TRBV7-8	TRBJ2-3	.	TGTGCCAGCAGCCCCCGTGGGACTTTCCGAGCCACAGATACGCAGTATTTT	CASSPRGTFRATDTQYF
.	TRBV7-6	TRBJ2-5	.	TGTGCCAGCAGTTCTCCGGGGGGCGGTCGGGAGACCCAGTACTTC	CASSSPGGGRETQYF
.	TRBV30	TRBJ1-1	.	TGTGCCTGGAGTCCATGGGGGGTTCAGGAGGAAGCTTTCTTT	CAWSPWGVQEEAFF
.	TRBV6-5	TRBJ2-7	few	TGTGCCAGCAGTTTCCACTACGAGCAGTACTTC	CASSFHYEQYF
.	TRBV28	TRBJ2-3	once	TGTGCCAGCAGGGTGGGAGGCCCAGATACGCAGTATTTT	CASRVGGPDTQYF
.	TRBV4-3	TRBJ1-4	.	TGCGCCAGCAGCGAGGGAGCCGGGTCAACTAATGAAAAACTGTTTTTT	CASSEGAGSTNEKLFF
.	TRBV21-1	TRBJ1-3	.	TGTGCCAGCAGAGGGAACAGGGGCTTGCATGGAAACACCATATATTTT	CASRGNRGLHGNTIYF
TRBD2	TRBV19	TRBJ2-1	once	TGTGCCAGTAGTATGTCTAGCGGTTACAATGAGCAGTTCTTC	CASSMSSGYNEQFF
.	TRBV5-1	TRBJ2-3	.	TGCGCCAGCAGCCTGGCGGTAGGTAGCCAAATGGTGACAGATACGCAGTATTTT	CASSLAVGSQMVTDTQYF
.	TRBV28	TRBJ2-1	.	TGTGCCAGCAGATTTACTACCGCTAGTTACAATGAGCAGTTCTTC	CASRFTTASYNEQFF